The 7 T cell receptor beta chains given below trace back to one sample, sequenced in a study of Ad26.COV2.S vaccination and SARS-CoV-2 variants. The table came from immunoSEQ multiplex PCR; TCRdb's copy has only in-frame clones and leaves some out. The sample holds approximately 420,000 clones, around nine tenths seen once. The treatment here: some 20 received Ad26.COV2.S at low or high dose, single or two shots; about 5 received placebo; per-sample allocation not given. Following the first vaccine or placebo injection, samples were taken on day 63. The source was peripheral blood, collected in a trial of Ad26.COV2.S vaccine versus placebo. Receptors originate from a person between 18 and 65 years old who received the Ad26.COV2.S COVID-19 vaccine or a placebo.

The chain couples TRBV19 to TRBJ2-3, with 7 bases lining up with TRBD2. The CDR3 is 14 residues long. After removal of 3 bases from V and 1 base from J, the junction contained 1 base not matched to a gene. Per germline, CDR1 LNHDA and CDR2 SQIVND (reference sequence). CDR3 DNA: TGTGCCAGTAGTATGGCGGGGGGCACAGATACGCAGTATTTT. This encodes CASSMAGGTDTQYF.

This sequence joins TRBV7-9 and TRBJ2-6; D might be TRBD1 (5 bases). Trimming left V 5 bases short and J 0 bases short, with 17 bases between. The CDR3 covers 18 residues. From germline, CDR1 is SEHNR and CDR2 FQNEAQ (reference sequence). The CDR3 region has the DNA TGTGCCAGCAGCCATGCTTCCCAGGGTGGCTCTGGGGCCAACGTCCTGACTTTC. Residues: CASSHASQGGSGANVLTF.

This rearrangement joins TRBV11-3 to TRBJ2-1; the D is unclear. The CDR3 loop spans 17 amino acids. V shed 1 base and J shed 6 bases, with 19 bases lying between them. Germline CDR1 is SGHNT and CDR2 is YENEEA. Here the CDR3 reads CASSLVVVAVSLNEQFF. The CDR3 nucleotides read TGTGCCAGCAGCTTAGTAGTAGTAGCAGTATCTCTCAATGAGCAGTTCTTC.

This chain links TRBV4-3 with TRBJ2-1; D perhaps matches TRBD2 (5 bases). Germline V CDR1 and CDR2: LGHNA, YSLEER. V was pared by 0 bases and J by 9 bases, with 15 bases between. The CDR3 loop spans 15 amino acids. The CDR3 is CASSQESASFGEQFF. CDR3 DNA: TGCGCCAGCAGCCAAGAATCTGCTAGCTTCGGTGAGCAGTTCTTC.

The chain employs TRBV30 and TRBJ1-3; D perhaps matches TRBD1 (5 bases). The ends were cut back, 1 base at V and 0 bases at J, with 7 bases in the middle. There are 14 residues in the CDR3. Germline CDR1 GTSNPN, CDR2 SVGIG (reference sequence). The CDR3 reads CAWSEGVSGNTIYF. DNA of the CDR3: TGTGCCTGGAGTGAAGGGGTCTCTGGAAACACCATATATTTT.

This clone was recorded only once. The rearrangement links TRBV7-2 to TRBJ2-1; D is perhaps TRBD1 (6 bases). The CDR3 runs to 13 residues. V lost 1 base, J lost 7 bases, and 8 bases lay in between. Germline CDR1 and CDR2: SGHTA and FQGNSA. DNA for the CDR3: TGTGCCAGCAGCTTAGGGGGGCCAAATGAGCAGTTCTTC. Amino acid sequence: CASSLGGPNEQFF. Drawing the rest from reference TRBV7-2 and TRBJ2-1, the complete variable domain is GAGVSQSPSNKVTEKGKDVELRCDPISGHTALYWYRQSLGQGLEFLIYFQGNSAPDKSGLPSDRFSAERTGGSVSTLTIQRTQQEDSAVYLCASSLGGPNEQFFGPGTRLTVL.

V is TRBV10-3 and J is TRBJ2-2, with 9 bases fitting TRBD1. J lost 3 bases, V lost 5 bases, and 1 base had no gene match. This CDR3 region has 14 residues. Per the germline V gene, CDR1 is ENHRY and CDR2 is SYGVKD. The CDR3 bases are TGTGCCATCAGTCGGGACAGGGACACCGGGGAGCTGTTTTTT. Its translation: CAISRDRDTGELFF.